This T cell receptor (beta chain) came from a study of T cells in Graves' hyperthyroidism and ophthalmopathy. Trimming removed 6 bases at V and 5 bases at J, with 13 bases between. Germline V gene data show CDR1 as DFQATT and CDR2 as SNEGSKA (reference sequence). The CDR3 runs to 13 residues. The TCR beta CDR3 regions underwent amplification using RNA transcripts as the source. Researchers ran a first-round RT-PCR on the TCR CDR3 using the HTBI primer set. Each CDR3 protein is one row after TCRdb ran MiXCR on the multiplex PCR reads. In the table there are more than 500,000 distinct CDR3 sequences, around 42% of which are singletons. The sample holds many counts of this clonotype.

The clonotype originates from an adult woman with Graves' disease, either hyperthyroidism or ophthalmopathy (not recorded which). Sequencing input: peripheral blood or thyroid tissue (not recorded which). V gene TRBV20-1 combines with J gene TRBJ1-4; maybe TRBD1 (5 bases). CDR3 coding DNA: TGCAGTGCGGCCCCGGGACGGAATGAAAAACTGTTTTTT. This sequence encodes CSAAPGRNEKLFF.